A single count supports the clone carrying this T cell receptor beta chain. This sample was included in a study of blood T cell repertoires in COVID-19. About the study: The United States, Italy and Spain provided the acute and convalescent COVID-19 samples. In each case, the material was cDNA or gDNA derived from T cells, B-cell-depleted T cells, or PBMCs.

Germline V gene lookup returns CDR1 SGHNT and CDR2 YYREEE (reference sequence). CDR3 length: 12 residues. The ends were cut back, 7 bases at V and 5 bases at J, with 9 bases in the middle. Recruited during active infection, patients (from Seattle) were subsequently followed longitudinally. How the authors handled the data: Scientists estimated how many nucleated cells there were by amplifying reference gene primers. Generated by immunoSEQ multiplex PCR, the TCRdb table keeps only in-frame clones and is missing some. V and J calls plus clone size are reproduced from that table; the DNA served to infer D and trimming. The sample yields approximately 530,000 clones, 70% to 90% seen once.

Sequenced input: peripheral blood. This TCR came from a woman aged 50 to 60 with COVID-19, enrolled during active disease. The chain recombines TRBV5-4 with TRBJ1-4, with D tentatively TRBD1 (6 bases). The CDR3 sequence is CASGRGNEKLFF. Written as DNA, the CDR3 is TGTGCCAGCGGAAGGGGGAATGAAAAACTGTTTTTT.